These 10 T cell receptor beta chains were sequenced from one sample in a study of blood T cells in healthy people across ages. Primed by a sample-barcoded 5' primer and a J-beta primer mix, a second PCR proceeded for 7 to 11 cycles. TCRdb recomputed calls from the 5' RACE reads with MiXCR, one row per CDR3 protein. The table lists under 2,000,000 distinct CDR3 sequences, around 48% of them singletons. The sequencing sample was made of blood. Source of these receptors: a woman aged 40 to 50 in good health.

CDR3 sequence: CASSRNRDRGEQYF. CDR3 DNA sequence: TGTGCCAGCAGCAGAAACCGGGACAGAGGCGAGCAGTACTTC. The rearrangement uses TRBV7-2 and TRBJ2-7; 7 bases align to TRBD1. With 5 bases clipped from V and 6 bases from J, the junction kept 10 bases outside the gene matches. Germline values: CDR1 SGHTA, CDR2 FQGNSA. The CDR3 is 14 amino acids.

This clonotype showed up just a few times. The genes are TRBV7-9 and TRBJ2-7; tentative D call: TRBD1 (6 bases). V lost 4 bases and J 0 bases, leaving 13 bases between the germline ends. CDR3 size: 15 residues. The germline gives CDR1 SEHNR, CDR2 FQNEAQ (reference sequence). The CDR3 loop is CASSSGVFSSYEQYF. Here the CDR3 DNA reads TGTGCCAGCAGCTCAGGGGTCTTTAGCTCCTACGAGCAGTACTTC.

This clonotype was counted only a few times. The V and J genes are TRBV29-1 and TRBJ2-1, with 9 bases lining up with TRBD1. CDR1 and CDR2 (germline): SQVTM, ANQGSEA. CDR3 size: 17 residues. Trimming took 1 base from V and 9 from J; bases not matched to a gene: 16. Here the CDR3 reads CSVEAPRVGQGRFEQFF. In DNA form, the CDR3 reads TGCAGCGTTGAAGCCCCCCGGGTGGGACAGGGTCGTTTTGAGCAGTTCTTC.

The genes are TRBV24-1 and TRBJ2-1; TRBD2 matches at 9 bases. Per germline, CDR1 KGHDR and CDR2 SFDVKD. V lost 1 base, J lost 10 bases, and 7 bases stayed unmatched. CDR3 size: 15 residues. The CDR3 sequence is CATSDFRAGGREQFF. The CDR3 DNA reads TGTGCCACCAGTGATTTTCGAGCGGGGGGCAGGGAGCAGTTCTTC.

This clonotype has more than one count but fewer than ten. The rearrangement uses TRBV4-3 and TRBJ2-1, with 10 bases identical to TRBD2. Germline loops: CDR1 LGHNA, CDR2 YSLEER. The CDR3 is 17 amino acids. V dropped 0 bases and J dropped 9; count of bases not matched to a gene: 11. CDR3 sequence: CASSQDLSGGAQGEQFF. The DNA of the CDR3 is TGCGCCAGCAGCCAAGATCTGAGCGGGGGGGCCCAGGGTGAGCAGTTCTTC.

There are a few counts of this clonotype. J is TRBJ1-2 and V is TRBV7-9; D remains unclear. The V end lost 0 bases, the J end lost 4 bases, and 9 bases lay between the germline ends. The CDR3 has 14 residues. Per germline, CDR1 SEHNR and CDR2 FQNEAQ (reference sequence). The CDR3 DNA sequence: TGTGCCAGCAGCTTAGCAGGGCCCACCTATGGCTACACCTTC. Translating it yields CASSLAGPTYGYTF.

This rearrangement joins TRBV14 to TRBJ2-3; TRBD2 matches 13 bases. The germline V gene encodes CDR1 SGHDN and CDR2 FVKESK. The CDR3 loop spans 21 amino acids. The trim removed 4 bases at V and 0 bases at J, leaving 16 bases unmatched. The CDR3 protein is CASSRTSTMGLAGRSTDTQYF. The CDR3, as DNA: TGTGCCAGCAGCCGCACCTCCACCATGGGACTAGCGGGAAGAAGCACAGATACGCAGTATTTT.

The gene calls are TRBV20-1 and TRBJ2-5; 12 bases are shared with TRBD2. Trimming took 5 bases from V and 5 from J; bases not matched to a gene: 9. Germline V CDR1 and CDR2: DFQATT, SNEGSKA (reference sequence). CDR3 length: 15 residues. The CDR3 DNA is TGCAGTGCTCTGGCTAGCGGGGGGGCCAGGGAGACCCAGTACTTC. It yields the protein CSALASGGARETQYF.

At least ten counts were recorded for this clonotype. The rearrangement links TRBV29-1 to TRBJ2-1; D may be TRBD2 (5 bases). The CDR3 has 12 amino acids. Germline assignment: CDR1 SQVTM and CDR2 ANQGSEA. Trimming took off 4 bases at V and 8 bases at J, with 12 bases between the two ends. The CDR3 reads CSVVRVRDEQFF. Here the CDR3 DNA reads TGCAGCGTTGTCCGCGTGAGGGATGAGCAGTTCTTC.

The V gene is TRBV5-1, the J gene TRBJ1-2; D may be TRBD1 (6 bases). V shed 0 bases and J shed 10 bases, with 16 bases lying between them. The CDR3 has 14 residues. Per the germline V gene, CDR1 is SGHRS and CDR2 is YFSETQ. The CDR3: CASSLGGGGIDYTF. DNA for the CDR3: TGCGCCAGCAGCTTGGGAGGGGGAGGGATTGACTACACCTTC.